The sequence of this TCR beta chain was determined in a study of T cell responses to AZD1222 COVID-19 vaccine. Study outcomes and limitations: Females outnumbered males among donors, who were mostly white British; clonal diversity was possibly underestimated.

The CDR3 is 15 amino acids. V trimming: 4 bases; J trimming: 8 bases; junction bases outside the gene matches: 4. From germline, CDR1 is LGHNA and CDR2 YNFKEQ. TCRdb keeps only in-frame clones here, not all; method: immunoSEQ multiplex PCR. Of about 96,000 clones listed, approximately 90% are singletons. This clone was recorded only once. Its antigen is unidentified. The TCR comes from an adult in good health. Source: peripheral blood, taken on day 0 of AZD1222 vaccination. The chain employs TRBV4-2 and TRBJ2-1; 14 positions agree with TRBD2. The CDR3 spells CASSLPGLAGDEQFF. CDR3 in DNA: TGTGCCAGCAGCCTACCGGGACTAGCGGGAGATGAGCAGTTCTTC.